What follows describes a single T cell receptor beta chain. Original processing methods: Reference gene primer amplification gave nucleated cell count estimates. The repertoire was sequenced with immunoSEQ multiplex PCR; TCRdb's copy has only in-frame clones and lacks some. For V, J and clone size, that table is used; D and trimming come from the DNA. Here the sample spans about 120,000 clones, 65% to 85% being singletons. The data belong to a study of blood T cell repertoires in COVID-19. Study overall: Samples taken during acute and convalescent COVID-19 were collected in the United States, Italy and Spain. Nucleic acid was either cDNA or gDNA, and it came from T cells, B-cell-depleted T cells, or PBMCs.

The CDR3 sequence is 14 residues long. The germline V gene has CDR1 SGHRS and CDR2 YFSETQ. V gave up 5 bases and J gave up 0 bases, with 11 bases separating them. The chain joins TRBV5-1 to TRBJ1-1; no clear D gene. Material for sequencing was peripheral blood. The sequence was collected from a man of 80 years or more with active or convalescent COVID-19. CDR3 loop: CASRSGRMNTEAFF. The CDR3 DNA sequence: TGCGCCAGCAGGAGCGGCAGAATGAACACTGAAGCTTTCTTT.